The present TCR beta chain was sequenced within a study of T cell responses to AZD1222 COVID-19 vaccine. Study outcomes and limitations: The study found Spike-specific TCR breadth and depth rose after two AZD1222 doses. Sampling captured repertoires only after the peak T cell response. Unmutated variant regions reportedly attract nearly half of all spike-specific TCRs. Possibly, clonal diversity was underestimated; donors were largely white British and included more females.

The V gene's germline CDR1 is MDHEN and CDR2 SYDVKM. V lost 7 bases and J 4 bases, leaving 14 bases between the germline ends. CDR3 length: 14 residues. Only in-frame clones appear in the TCRdb table, and some are missing; sequencing was by immunoSEQ multiplex PCR. The sample includes about 72,000 clones, 86% of them seen just once. A note on this clone: As yet, its antigen is unknown.

The TCR originated in an adult in good health. The chain is built from TRBV28 and TRBJ2-1, with a tentative D call TRBD2 (7 bases). This sample comprised peripheral blood, obtained on day 0 of AZD1222 vaccination. This CDR3 is CASKTGGEYNEQFF. CDR3 in DNA: TGTGCCAGCAAAACGGGGGGCGAATACAATGAGCAGTTCTTC.